These T cell receptor beta chains were read from a single sample in a study of T cell responses to AZD1222 COVID-19 vaccine. Data came from immunoSEQ multiplex PCR; TCRdb stores just in-frame clones and leaves some out. Its clone listing holds more than 110,000 clones. The sequenced material came from peripheral blood. The source of these receptors is an adult in good health. CDR3s include the opening cysteine and the closing phenylalanine or tryptophan. The order of the fields is V gene, D gene, J gene, CDR3 protein, CDR3 DNA. A D gene is named only where the DNA matches it firmly.

V: TRBV18
D: -
J: TRBJ1-5
CDR3: CASSPDNQPQHF
DNA: TGTGCCAGCTCGCCCGACAATCAGCCCCAGCATTTT

V: TRBV3-1/TRBV3-2
D: -
J: TRBJ2-4
CDR3: CASSQEWAKNIQYF
DNA: TGTGCCAGCAGCCAAGAGTGGGCCAAAAACATTCAGTACTTC

V: TRBV29-1
D: TRBD1
J: TRBJ2-7
CDR3: CSVGGGQGRSYEQYF
DNA: TGCAGCGTTGGAGGGGGACAGGGAAGGTCCTACGAGCAGTACTTC

V: TRBV12-3/TRBV12-4
D: -
J: TRBJ1-1
CDR3: CASSFGIEAFF
DNA: TGTGCCAGCAGTTTCGGGATTGAAGCTTTCTTT

V: TRBV5-6
D: TRBD2
J: TRBJ2-4
CDR3: CASSLRTSGALAKNIQYF
DNA: TGTGCCAGCAGCCTTCGGACTAGCGGGGCACTAGCCAAAAACATTCAGTACTTC

V: TRBV5-6
D: -
J: TRBJ1-6
CDR3: CASSYGAGTNNSPLHF
DNA: TGTGCCAGCAGCTATGGGGCCGGGACCAATAATTCACCCCTCCACTTT

V: TRBV7-3
D: TRBD2
J: TRBJ2-7
CDR3: CASSPSGGSYEQYF
DNA: TGTGCCAGCAGCCCTAGCGGGGGGTCCTACGAGCAGTACTTC

V: TRBV5-1
D: TRBD1
J: TRBJ1-1
CDR3: CASSLVGRGAEAFF
DNA: TGCGCCAGCAGCTTGGTTGGCAGGGGGGCTGAAGCTTTCTTT

V: TRBV2
D: TRBD1
J: TRBJ1-2
CDR3: CASRRDRDLPNYGYTF
DNA: TGTGCCAGCAGGAGGGACAGGGACTTACCCAACTATGGCTACACCTTC

V: TRBV9
D: TRBD1
J: TRBJ2-1
CDR3: CASSVEDRSSYNEQFF
DNA: TGTGCCAGCAGCGTAGAGGACAGGAGCTCCTACAATGAGCAGTTCTTC

V: TRBV6-5
D: -
J: TRBJ1-2
CDR3: CARGGRGRDYGYTF
DNA: TGTGCCAGAGGGGGACGGGGTAGGGACTATGGCTACACCTTC

V: TRBV6-5
D: -
J: TRBJ1-2
CDR3: CASSSIGGTLRSGYTF
DNA: TGTGCCAGCAGTTCCATCGGGGGGACCCTCAGGAGTGGCTACACCTTC

V: TRBV6-1
D: -
J: TRBJ1-6
CDR3: CASSETPRSPLHF
DNA: TGTGCCAGCAGTGAAACCCCCCGTTCACCCCTCCACTTT

V: TRBV6-5
D: -
J: TRBJ1-5
CDR3: CASSYSTATSNQPQHF
DNA: TGTGCCAGCAGTTACTCGACCGCGACTAGCAATCAGCCCCAGCATTTT

V: TRBV30
D: -
J: TRBJ1-5
CDR3: CAWSAISSNQPQHF
DNA: TGTGCCTGGAGTGCAATTAGCAGCAATCAGCCCCAGCATTTT

V: TRBV19
D: -
J: TRBJ1-5
CDR3: CASSFGGNQPQHF
DNA: TGTGCCAGTAGTTTCGGGGGGAATCAGCCCCAGCATTTT

V: TRBV11-3
D: -
J: TRBJ2-3
CDR3: CASRQASWPQYF
DNA: TGTGCCAGCAGGCAGGCGTCATGGCCGCAGTATTTT

V: TRBV25-1
D: -
J: TRBJ1-2
CDR3: CASSESGADRYGYTF
DNA: TGTGCCAGCAGTGAATCTGGAGCGGACAGATATGGCTACACCTTC

V: TRBV29-1
D: TRBD1
J: TRBJ1-2
CDR3: CSVKGQTLTSNYGYTF
DNA: TGCAGCGTTAAGGGACAGACCTTAACCTCTAACTATGGCTACACCTTC

V: TRBV5-4
D: -
J: TRBJ1-6
CDR3: CASSARAYSPLHF
DNA: TGTGCCAGTAGCGCGCGGGCTTATTCACCCCTCCACTTT

V: TRBV4-1
D: -
J: TRBJ1-6
CDR3: CASSPNHRFGDNSPLHF
DNA: TGCGCCAGCAGCCCGAACCACAGGTTTGGGGATAATTCACCCCTCCACTTT

V: TRBV27
D: -
J: TRBJ2-5
CDR3: CASRARETQYF
DNA: TGTGCCAGTAGGGCGCGGGAGACCCAGTACTTC